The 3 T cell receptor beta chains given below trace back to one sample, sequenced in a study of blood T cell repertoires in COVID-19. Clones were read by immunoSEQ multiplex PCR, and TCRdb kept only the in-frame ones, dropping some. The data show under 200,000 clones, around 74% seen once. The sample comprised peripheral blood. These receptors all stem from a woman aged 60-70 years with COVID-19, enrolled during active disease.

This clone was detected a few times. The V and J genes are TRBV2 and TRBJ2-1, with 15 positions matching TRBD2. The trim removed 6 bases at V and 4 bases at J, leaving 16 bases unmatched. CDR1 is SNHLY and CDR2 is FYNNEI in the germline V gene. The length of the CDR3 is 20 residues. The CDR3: CASRRGLAGGTSLTYNEQFF. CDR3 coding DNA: TGTGCCAGCAGACGGGGACTAGCGGGAGGAACTTCCCTAACTTACAATGAGCAGTTCTTC.

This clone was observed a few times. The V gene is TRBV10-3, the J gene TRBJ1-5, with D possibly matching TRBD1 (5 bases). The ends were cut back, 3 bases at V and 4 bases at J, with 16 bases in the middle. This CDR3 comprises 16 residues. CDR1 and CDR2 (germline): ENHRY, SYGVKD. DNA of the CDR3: TGTGCCATCAGTGATCCGGACGGAGGGGCAAATCAGCCCCAGCATTTT. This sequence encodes CAISDPDGGANQPQHF.

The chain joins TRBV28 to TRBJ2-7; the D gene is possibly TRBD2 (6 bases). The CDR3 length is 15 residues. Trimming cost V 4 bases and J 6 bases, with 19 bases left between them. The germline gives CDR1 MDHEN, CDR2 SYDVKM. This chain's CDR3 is CASSSHRSLAFEQYV. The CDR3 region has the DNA TGTGCCAGCAGTTCCCACCGGTCTCTAGCGTTCGAGCAGTACGTC.